These 31 T cell receptor beta chains originate from one sample sequenced in a study of beta chain features in type 1 diabetes. Study conclusions and caveats: Type 1 diabetes patients had moderately but significantly shorter TCRB CDR3s in all four CD4+ subsets.

These TCRs are of unknown antigen specificity. Expressed TCRB transcripts were sequenced after all isolated RNA was converted to cDNA. Here immunoSEQ multiplex PCR was the method, and the copy in TCRdb shows in-frame clones only, minus some. The sample lists about 260,000 clones; about 20% were seen once. Sequences were obtained from naive CD4+ T cells from blood. These receptors all stem from a woman between 40 and 50 years old with type 1 diabetes.

J is TRBJ2-1 and V is TRBV28; D remains unclear. Trimming cost V 5 bases and J 9 bases, with 11 bases left between them. The germline V gene has CDR1 MDHEN and CDR2 SYDVKM. The length of the CDR3 is 12 residues. This chain's CDR3 is CASSMLLGEQFF. CDR3 bases: TGTGCCAGCAGTATGTTGCTCGGTGAGCAGTTCTTC.

This clone was detected a few times. This chain links TRBV7-2 with TRBJ1-1; D might be TRBD1 (6 bases). The CDR3 covers 15 residues. With 5 bases removed from V and 2 bases from J, the gap between germline ends came to 15 bases. Germline V CDR1 and CDR2: SGHTA, FQGNSA. The CDR3, as DNA: TGTGCCAGCAGCCCAAGAGGGGGAGTAAACACTGAAGCTTTCTTT. This sequence encodes CASSPRGGVNTEAFF.

This clone was seen a handful of times. This same CDR3 is encoded by further DNA sequences in the sample. The chain is built from TRBV18 and TRBJ2-1, with a tentative D call TRBD2 (6 bases). The CDR3 length is 13 residues. V dropped 3 bases and J dropped 8 bases, with 11 bases sitting between them. In germline, CDR1 is KGHSH, CDR2 LQKENI. This CDR3 reads CASSPGLADEQFF. In DNA, the CDR3 is TGTGCCAGCTCACCGGGACTTGCGGATGAGCAGTTCTTC.

The rearrangement links TRBV6-5 to TRBJ1-1; D possibly corresponds to TRBD1 (6 bases). V lost 6 bases and J 4 bases, leaving 18 bases between the germline ends. This CDR3 is built from 15 residues. CDR1 and CDR2 from the germline V gene are MNHEY and SVGAGI. CDR3 loop: CASSRQVLMVTEAFF. The CDR3 DNA is TGTGCCAGCAGCAGACAGGTGTTAATGGTCACTGAAGCTTTCTTT.

This clone was detected a few times. The V call is TRBV11-2, the J call TRBJ1-5; possible D gene TRBD1, 6 bases. CDR3 length equals 14 residues. V was shortened by 3 bases and J by 7 bases, with 13 bases between the two germline ends. CDR1 is SGHAT, CDR2 FQNNGV, per germline. The CDR3 here is CASSFDRFGQPQHF. CDR3 nucleotides: TGTGCCAGCAGCTTTGACAGGTTTGGACAGCCCCAGCATTTT. Full variable domain (rest looked up from reference TRBV11-2 and TRBJ1-5): EAGVAQSPRYKIIEKRQSVAFWCNPISGHATLYWYQQILGQGPKLLIQFQNNGVVDDSQLPKDRFSAERLKGVDSTLKIQPAKLEDSAVYLCASSFDRFGQPQHFGDGTRLSIL.

This chain joins TRBV4-3 and TRBJ2-1; TRBD1 is a possible D gene (5 bases). V was clipped by 1 base and J by 1 base, with 14 bases between them. This CDR3 is built from 17 residues. Looked up from germline, CDR1 is LGHNA and CDR2 is YSLEER. The CDR3 sequence: CASSQVPPRESYNEQFF. The CDR3, as DNA: TGCGCCAGCAGCCAAGTCCCACCCAGGGAATCCTACAATGAGCAGTTCTTC.

This clone occurred a few times. The V gene is TRBV18, the J gene TRBJ1-1; D remains unclear. The V end was cut by 3 bases, the J end by 0 bases, with 8 bases between. Germline V CDR1 and CDR2: KGHSH, LQKENI. CDR3 length equals 14 residues. CDR3 DNA: TGTGCCAGCTCACCCATAGCTTTGAACACTGAAGCTTTCTTT. Translating gives CASSPIALNTEAFF.

This clone was seen a few times. V usage is TRBV30 and J usage is TRBJ1-5; D uncertain. V was pared by 2 bases and J by 5 bases, with 10 bases between. CDR1 and CDR2 (germline): GTSNPN, SVGIG (reference sequence). This CDR3 spans 13 amino acids. The CDR3 DNA reads TGTGCCTGGAGTACAGAAACCGATCAGCCCCAGCATTTT. Its protein is CAWSTETDQPQHF.

The V call is TRBV27, the J call TRBJ1-1; 7 bases align to TRBD1. J gave up 0 bases and V 3 bases, and 4 bases lay outside the gene matches. Germline values: CDR1 MNHEY, CDR2 SMNVEV (reference sequence). The CDR3 loop spans 15 amino acids. The DNA for the CDR3 is TGTGCCAGCAGTTTGGGACAGACCATGAACACTGAAGCTTTCTTT. Translation: CASSLGQTMNTEAFF.

The CDR3 sequence: CASSTFGGEKLFF. The CDR3 nucleotides read TGTGCCAGCAGCACGTTCGGGGGTGAAAAACTGTTTTTT. The rearrangement links TRBV4-2 to TRBJ1-4; D perhaps matches TRBD1 (5 bases). The germline V gene has CDR1 LGHNA and CDR2 YNFKEQ. V lost 5 bases and J 7 bases, leaving 11 bases between the germline ends. The CDR3 is 13 residues long.

The table lists this clone with a few counts. CDR3 in amino acids: CASSLVGESGYTF. For the CDR3, the DNA is TGTGCCAGCAGCTTGGTCGGGGAGTCTGGCTACACCTTC. This chain joins TRBV5-4 and TRBJ1-2; D gene uncertain. CDR3 length equals 13 residues. Germline CDR1 SGHNT, CDR2 YYREEE (reference sequence). Trimming shortened V by 0 bases and J by 7 bases, and 10 bases separated the two germline ends.

The chain has TRBV11-1 and TRBJ2-7, with D possibly TRBD1 on 5 matching bases. The germline CDR1 and CDR2 sequences are SGHAT and FQDESV (reference sequence). This CDR3 has 15 residues. The V gene lost 5 bases and the J gene lost 4 bases, with 18 bases spanning the gap. CDR3 region: CASSPPDKSKYEQYF. Written as DNA, the CDR3 is TGTGCCAGCAGCCCCCCGGACAAATCGAAGTACGAGCAGTACTTC.

The chain is built from TRBV7-3 and TRBJ1-1; TRBD1 might be the D (5 bases). The germline gives CDR1 SGHTA, CDR2 FQGTGA. This CDR3 region has 13 residues. Trimming cost V 5 bases and J 3 bases, with 10 bases left between them. The CDR3 is CASSPRGDTEAFF. CDR3 coding DNA: TGTGCCAGCAGCCCCCGGGGGGACACTGAAGCTTTCTTT.

This clone was seen only a few times. The chain links TRBV4-3 to TRBJ2-7; 7 bases align to TRBD2. The germline V gene has CDR1 LGHNA and CDR2 YSLEER. V dropped 1 base and J dropped 2; count of bases not matched to a gene: 5. The CDR3 is 15 residues long. The CDR3: CASSQVGGGAYEQYF. CDR3 coding DNA: TGCGCCAGCAGCCAAGTGGGGGGGGGAGCCTACGAGCAGTACTTC.

This clone was detected a few times. This chain links TRBV29-1 with TRBJ2-4, with 7 bases matching TRBD1. Germline CDR1 is SQVTM and CDR2 is ANQGSEA. J lost 9 bases, V lost 6 bases, and 11 bases had no gene match. The CDR3 covers 13 residues. The CDR3 bases are TGCAGCGTAGGTCTACAGGGGAAAGGCATTCAGTACTTC. This gives the protein CSVGLQGKGIQYF.

V gene TRBV30 combines with J gene TRBJ1-2, with 9 positions matching TRBD1. CDR3 length equals 13 residues. In germline, CDR1 is GTSNPN, CDR2 SVGIG (reference sequence). V lost 1 base to trimming and J lost 8 bases; unmatched junction nucleotides: 5. The CDR3 loop reads CAWSANRGLGYTF. For the CDR3, the DNA is TGTGCCTGGAGTGCCAACAGGGGGCTCGGCTACACCTTC.

This chain uses TRBV28 with TRBJ2-2; 8 positions agree with TRBD2. The ends lost 7 bases at V and 6 bases at J; junction bases unmatched: 7. The CDR3 is 14 residues long. Per germline, CDR1 MDHEN and CDR2 SYDVKM. In DNA form, the CDR3 reads TGTGCCAGCACCCAACGGGAGGGCGCCGGGGAGCTGTTTTTT. This gives the protein CASTQREGAGELFF.

This chain connects TRBV7-9 to TRBJ1-1, with 9 bases fitting TRBD1. There are 19 residues in the CDR3. The trim removed 1 base at V and 5 bases at J, leaving 17 bases unmatched. Germline V gives CDR1 SEHNR, CDR2 FQNEAQ (reference sequence). CDR3 DNA sequence: TGTGCCAGCAGCTTAGTTTGGGAGTTTATACCGGGACAGGGAACTGAAGCTTTCTTT. The encoded protein is CASSLVWEFIPGQGTEAFF.

This clone came up a few times. The chain is built from TRBV2 and TRBJ2-2; 9 positions agree with TRBD2. V was pared by 4 bases and J by 5 bases, with 5 bases of the junction left unmatched. The length of the CDR3 is 15 residues. Germline V lookup: CDR1 SNHLY, CDR2 FYNNEI. CDR3 sequence: CASSAQLAGTGELFF. The CDR3 nucleotides read TGTGCCAGCAGTGCTCAGCTAGCGGGAACCGGGGAGCTGTTTTTT.

This clone appeared a few times. The chain links TRBV29-1 to TRBJ1-1; no reliable D call. Germline loops: CDR1 SQVTM, CDR2 ANQGSEA. There are 12 residues in the CDR3. The V gene lost 4 bases and the J gene lost 4 bases, with 10 bases spanning the gap. In DNA form, the CDR3 reads TGCAGCGTTGGAGGCGAGGGCACTGAAGCTTTCTTT. Protein sequence: CSVGGEGTEAFF.

V and J are TRBV7-9 and TRBJ2-3; 11 bases line up with TRBD2. The CDR3 is 16 amino acids. CDR1 is SEHNR, CDR2 FQNEAQ, per germline (reference sequence). V shed 3 bases, J shed 0 bases, and the junction held 2 bases outside the gene matches. CDR3 nucleotides: TGTGCCAGCAGCTTGGGGACTAGCGGAAGCACAGATACGCAGTATTTT. It codes for CASSLGTSGSTDTQYF.

The rearrangement links TRBV25-1 to TRBJ2-7; D not resolved. There are 14 residues in the CDR3. Per germline, CDR1 MGHDK and CDR2 SYGVNS. V shed 6 bases and J shed 6 bases, with 18 bases lying between them. The CDR3 protein is CASRPSTPFPEQYF. CDR3 nucleotide sequence: TGTGCCAGCAGACCTTCGACTCCTTTTCCCGAGCAGTACTTC.

The chain has TRBV4-2 and TRBJ2-1, with TRBD2 matching over 8 bases. The CDR3 is 14 residues long. Germline V lookup: CDR1 LGHNA, CDR2 YNFKEQ. Trimming took 3 bases from V and 7 from J; bases not matched to a gene: 5. CDR3 coding DNA: TGTGCCAGCAGCCATACGGGAGGGACGAATGAGCAGTTCTTC. This translates into CASSHTGGTNEQFF.

This clone was recorded only once. V gene TRBV7-2 combines with J gene TRBJ1-3; no reliable D call. In germline, CDR1 is SGHTA, CDR2 FQGNSA. This CDR3 comprises 14 residues. The V end lost 1 base, the J end lost 8 bases, and 12 bases lay between the germline ends. In DNA form, the CDR3 reads TGTGCCAGCAGCTTAGGCTCAAAGGGAGACACCATATATTTT. Translating gives CASSLGSKGDTIYF.

The chain combines TRBV30 with TRBJ2-3; TRBD1 agrees at 7 bases. Unmatched junction bases numbered 6, after V lost 3 bases and J lost 3 bases. From germline, CDR1 is GTSNPN and CDR2 SVGIG (reference sequence). The CDR3 spans 14 residues. The chain's CDR3 is CAWRRGLVTDTQYF. Written as DNA, the CDR3 is TGTGCCTGGAGAAGGGGGCTGGTAACAGATACGCAGTATTTT.

The chain has TRBV19 and TRBJ2-5; D is perhaps TRBD1 (6 bases). CDR1 LNHDA and CDR2 SQIVND come from the germline V gene (reference sequence). The CDR3 loop spans 12 amino acids. V was cut by 3 bases and J by 5 bases, with 7 bases left in between. CDR3 amino acids: CASSIGQETQYF. In DNA form, the CDR3 reads TGTGCCAGTAGTATCGGACAGGAGACCCAGTACTTC.

This clone appeared a few times. The chain has TRBV28 and TRBJ2-7; D is perhaps TRBD1 (5 bases). There are 16 residues in the CDR3. The germline V gene has CDR1 MDHEN and CDR2 SYDVKM. V lost 6 bases to trimming and J lost 3 bases, with 21 bases between them. In DNA, the CDR3 is TGTGCCAGCAGGACAGAGGAGCTAAGGGGATACTACGAGCAGTACTTC. Translating it yields CASRTEELRGYYEQYF.

This chain joins TRBV14 and TRBJ2-7; a weak D match, TRBD1 (5 bases). CDR1 and CDR2 from the germline V gene are SGHDN and FVKESK. The CDR3 has 14 residues. V was cut by 7 bases and J by 3 bases, with 16 bases left in between. The DNA for the CDR3 is TGTGCCAGCAACCAGAATGGGGCCAGCTACGAGCAGTACTTC. It specifies CASNQNGASYEQYF.

This clone was observed a few times. The chain links TRBV25-1 to TRBJ2-3; D gene uncertain. This CDR3 comprises 15 residues. The V end was cut by 2 bases, the J end by 4 bases, with 13 bases between. CDR1 and CDR2 from the germline V gene are MGHDK and SYGVNS. The CDR3 DNA reads as TGTGCCAGCAGTGAAACTCATGCGTCGGCAGATACGCAGTATTTT. This gives the protein CASSETHASADTQYF. Using reference TRBV25-1 and TRBJ2-3 for the parts outside the CDR3, the full variable domain is EADIYQTPRYLVIGTGKKITLECSQTMGHDKMYWYQQDPGMELHLIHYSYGVNSTEKGDLSSESTVSRIRTEHFPLTLESARPSHTSQYLCASSETHASADTQYFGPGTRLTVL.

This clone was detected only a few times. The chain recombines TRBV28 with TRBJ2-7; 7 nucleotides agree with TRBD1. The CDR3 sequence is 13 residues long. V shed 5 bases, J shed 6 bases, and the junction held 7 bases outside the gene matches. CDR1 and CDR2 from the germline V gene are MDHEN and SYDVKM. CDR3 nucleotide sequence: TGTGCCAGCAGTGACGACAGGGTCGTCGAGCAGTACTTC. Protein sequence: CASSDDRVVEQYF.

A few counts support this clone. The rearrangement joins TRBV30 to TRBJ2-1; 7 bases match TRBD1. The CDR3 totals 17 residues. V lost 4 bases, J lost 2 bases, and 14 bases stayed unmatched. In germline, CDR1 is GTSNPN, CDR2 SVGIG (reference sequence). DNA for the CDR3: TGTGCCTGGACCCATACCTCCCACAGGGGCACCTACAATGAGCAGTTCTTC. Protein sequence: CAWTHTSHRGTYNEQFF.